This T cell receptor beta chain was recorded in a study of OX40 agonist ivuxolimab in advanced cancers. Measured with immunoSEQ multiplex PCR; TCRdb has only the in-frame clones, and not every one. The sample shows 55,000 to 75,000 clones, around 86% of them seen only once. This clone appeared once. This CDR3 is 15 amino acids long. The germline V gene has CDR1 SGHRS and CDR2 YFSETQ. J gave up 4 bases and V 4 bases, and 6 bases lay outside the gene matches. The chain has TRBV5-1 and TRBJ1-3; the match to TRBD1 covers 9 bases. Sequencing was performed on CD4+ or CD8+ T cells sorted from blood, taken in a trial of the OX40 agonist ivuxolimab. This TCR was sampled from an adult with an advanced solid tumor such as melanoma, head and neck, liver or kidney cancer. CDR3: CASSQQGAQGNTIYF. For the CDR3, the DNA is TGCGCCAGCAGCCAACAGGGGGCGCAGGGAAACACCATATATTTT. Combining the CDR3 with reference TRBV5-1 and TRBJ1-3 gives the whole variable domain KAGVTQTPRYLIKTRGQQVTLSCSPISGHRSVSWYQQTPGQGLQFLFEYFSETQRNKGNFPGRFSGRQFSNSRSEMNVSTLELGDSALYLCASSQQGAQGNTIYFGEGSWLTVV.